Each of the 3 T cell receptor beta chains below was sequenced from the same sample in a study of blood T cell repertoires in COVID-19. Clones were sequenced by immunoSEQ multiplex PCR, and TCRdb holds only the in-frame ones, with some missing. The profile shows approximately 200,000 clones, approximately 80% of them singletons. Sample: PBMCs or T cells enriched from blood (not recorded which). Source of these receptors: a woman aged 40 to 50 with acute COVID-19.

The chain is built from TRBV28 and TRBJ2-3; 9 bases agree with TRBD2. Germline values: CDR1 MDHEN, CDR2 SYDVKM. The CDR3 is 15 residues long. With V trimmed by 6 bases and J by 1 base, 5 bases remained unmatched. CDR3 DNA: TGTGCCAGCAGCGATCCTAGCGGGGGCACAGATACGCAGTATTTT. Translated: CASSDPSGGTDTQYF.

The chain has TRBV9 and TRBJ2-1; 9 bases match TRBD2. The CDR3 runs 16 residues. Germline V CDR1 and CDR2: SGDLS, YYNGEE. J gave up 7 bases and V 3 bases, and 11 bases lay outside the gene matches. The CDR3 region is CASSARGREGLNEQFF. Here the CDR3 DNA reads TGTGCCAGCAGCGCCCGCGGGCGGGAGGGCCTGAATGAGCAGTTCTTC.

This sequence joins TRBV28 and TRBJ1-4; D is perhaps TRBD1 (5 bases). CDR1 and CDR2 (germline): MDHEN, SYDVKM. Trimming removed 3 bases at V and 6 bases at J, with 17 bases between. This CDR3 spans 16 amino acids. The chain's CDR3 is CASSFPLPGIDEKLFF. CDR3 coding DNA: TGTGCCAGCAGTTTTCCCTTACCAGGGATTGATGAAAAACTGTTTTTT.